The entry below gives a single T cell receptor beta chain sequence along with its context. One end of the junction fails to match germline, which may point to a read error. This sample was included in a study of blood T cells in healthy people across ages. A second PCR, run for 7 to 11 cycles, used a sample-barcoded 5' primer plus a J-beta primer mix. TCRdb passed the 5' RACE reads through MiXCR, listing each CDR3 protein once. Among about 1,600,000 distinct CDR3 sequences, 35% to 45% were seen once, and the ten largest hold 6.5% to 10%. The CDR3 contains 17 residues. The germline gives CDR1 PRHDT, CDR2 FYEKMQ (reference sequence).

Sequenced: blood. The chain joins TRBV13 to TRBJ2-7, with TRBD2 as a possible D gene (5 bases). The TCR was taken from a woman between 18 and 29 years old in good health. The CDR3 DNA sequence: TGCGCCAGCAGCTACCCCCTAGGAGCGGCCCCTAGGAACGAGCAGTACTTC. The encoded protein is CASSYPLGAAPRNEQYF.